These 5 T cell receptor beta chains came from one sample sequenced in a study of shared clonotypes between healthy human individuals (dated by TCRdb to 2020 to 2022). To prepare the library, the immunoSEQ multiplex PCR assay was applied. Drawn from immuneACCESS, this table holds only the in-frame rearrangements with V and J called that TCRdb kept. Clones are partly lost; checked studies trace under half to an unresolved V gene and leave the rest unexplained. Counted in this sample were over a million clones; 98% of them appeared once. Less than 0.55% of the sample comes from the top ten. Sequencing was done on a sample of naive CD4+ T cells sorted from blood. Reading the label with the study, this specimen's cell subset or site is: CD45RA+ positively selected. Every receptor here comes from a man aged 30 to 45 in good health.

The chain uses TRBV10-3 and TRBJ1-5, with D perhaps TRBD1 (5 bases). CDR3 length equals 14 residues. CDR1 ENHRY and CDR2 SYGVKD come from the germline V gene. V lost 0 bases and J 11 bases, leaving 14 bases between the germline ends. This CDR3 reads CAISESRGTRAQHF. DNA of the CDR3: TGTGCCATCAGTGAGTCCCGAGGGACCCGGGCCCAGCATTTT.

CDR3 nucleotides: TGTGCCATCAGCACAGGGGGCAATGAAAAACTGTTTTTT. This gives the protein CAISTGGNEKLFF. V gene TRBV10-3 combines with J gene TRBJ1-4; 9 nucleotides align to TRBD1. The V and J ends lost 6 bases and 5 bases, in that order; junction bases with no gene match: 1. The CDR3 spans 13 residues. Per the germline V gene, CDR1 is ENHRY and CDR2 is SYGVKD.

The chain joins TRBV10-1 to TRBJ1-4; D is undetermined. The CDR3 contains 13 residues. Trimming took 0 bases from V and 10 from J, leaving 9 bases between them. CDR1 and CDR2 (germline): WNHNN, SYGVQD (reference sequence). The CDR3, as DNA: TGCGCCAGCAGTGAGTCGGGAAACGGAAAACTGTTTTTT. This translates into CASSESGNGKLFF.

The chain couples TRBV5-1 to TRBJ2-1; 10 bases align to TRBD2. The CDR3 runs to 15 residues. Germline CDR1 SGHRS, CDR2 YFSETQ. V shed 4 bases, J shed 5 bases, and the junction held 6 bases outside the gene matches. The chain's CDR3 is CASSRWTSGNNEQFF. CDR3 nucleotides: TGCGCCAGCAGCCGTTGGACTAGCGGCAACAATGAGCAGTTCTTC.

This chain connects TRBV15 to TRBJ1-5, with D possibly TRBD1 on 5 matching bases. Germline V lookup: CDR1 LNHNV, CDR2 YYDKDF (reference sequence). The CDR3 runs to 16 residues. Trimming cost V 4 bases and J 2 bases, with 15 bases left between them. The CDR3 nucleotides read TGTGCCACCAGCAAGCTAGGAGGGGCTGGCAATCAGCCCCAGCATTTT. It specifies CATSKLGGAGNQPQHF. Filled out from reference TRBV15 and TRBJ1-5, the complete variable domain reads DAMVIQNPRYQVTQFGKPVTLSCSQTLNHNVMYWYQQKSSQAPKLLFHYYDKDFNNEADTPDNFQSRRPNTSFCFLDIRSPGLGDTAMYLCATSKLGGAGNQPQHFGDGTRLSIL.